Only a few counts were recorded for the clone carrying this T cell receptor beta chain. What it binds is unknown. Unique molecular identifiers were attached to individual cDNA molecules during library preparation. TCRdb reprocessed the RACE reads with MiXCR, giving one entry per CDR3 protein. This sample yields some 200,000 distinct CDR3 sequences, of which approximately 20% are seen a single time; approximately 6.7% belongs to the top ten. The data originate from a study of human T cells and chemical hapten exposure. Study-wide findings and caveats: Alopecia was present in the donors, so their immune response may differ from healthy people's. TCRs at high frequency, those above 1 in 1000, did not change with DPC sensitization.

Noted time point: patch test 1, 2 weeks after DPC sensitization. The treatment is: therapeutic diphenylcyclopropenone sensitization with weekly scalp DPC. This clonotype was obtained from a woman aged 50 to 60 with alopecia areata. Some clones in this sample may be carry-over from other donors' samples. The sample here was whole blood, taken in connection with sensitization to the hapten diphenylcyclopropenone (DPC).

The CDR3 DNA follows: TGCAGCGTTGGGCCAGGGAGGGATCAGCCCCAGCATTTT. It specifies CSVGPGRDQPQHF. J is TRBJ1-5 and V is TRBV29-1; a weak D match, TRBD1 (5 bases). The CDR3 extends over 13 amino acids. Trimming pared 4 bases from V and 5 bases from J, leaving 12 bases between. Per the germline V gene, CDR1 is SQVTM and CDR2 is ANQGSEA.